This T cell receptor beta chain came from a study of blood T cells in healthy people across ages. Study context: Through template switching, about one barcoded beta molecule was captured per two T cells, as measured in model experiments.

J gave up 5 bases and V 2 bases, and 7 bases lay outside the gene matches. The CDR3 is 15 residues long. CDR1 and CDR2 from the germline V gene are DFQATT and SNEGSKA (reference sequence). The second PCR ran roughly 7 to 11 cycles with a sample-barcoded 5' primer and J-beta primers. TCRdb ran MiXCR on the 5' RACE reads and lists one entry per CDR3 protein. The top ten hold more than 7.5% of the sample, which has fewer than 800,000 distinct CDR3 sequences, around 25% seen once. These data were also filed under a second study, of T cells of mothers and their children. Per that paper: Second-PCR amplification with M1S added sample barcodes and 2-4 random nucleotides.

The source material was blood. The chain carries TRBV20-1 and TRBJ2-5; 11 bases fit TRBD2. The TCR was taken from a boy aged 5 to 17 in good health. The CDR3 bases are TGCAGTGCTAGAAAACTAGCGGGGGTATATGAGACCCAGTACTTC. It specifies CSARKLAGVYETQYF.